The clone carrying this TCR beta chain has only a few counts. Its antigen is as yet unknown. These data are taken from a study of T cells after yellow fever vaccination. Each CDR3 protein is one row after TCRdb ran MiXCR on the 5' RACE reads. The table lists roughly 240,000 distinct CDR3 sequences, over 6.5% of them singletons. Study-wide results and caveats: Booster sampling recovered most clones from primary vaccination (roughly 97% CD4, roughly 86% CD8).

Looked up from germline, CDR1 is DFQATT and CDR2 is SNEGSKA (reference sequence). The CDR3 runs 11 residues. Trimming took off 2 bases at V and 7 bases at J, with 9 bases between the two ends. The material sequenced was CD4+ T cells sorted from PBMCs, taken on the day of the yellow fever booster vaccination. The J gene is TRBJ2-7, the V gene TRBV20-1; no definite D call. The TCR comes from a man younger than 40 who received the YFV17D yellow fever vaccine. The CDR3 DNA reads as TGCAGTGCTAGACAGACGGATGAGCAGTACTTC. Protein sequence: CSARQTDEQYF.